Each of the 14 T cell receptor beta chains below was sequenced from the same sample in a study of cytomegalovirus exposure and HLA in healthy donors. The data were produced by immunoSEQ multiplex PCR, yet TCRdb's version contains in-frame clones alone and is incomplete. The sample has about 64,000 clones, 85% to 95% seen once. The source material was PBMCs. The receptors here all came from a woman aged 18-30 years in good health and CMV-seropositive.

The chain has TRBV28 and TRBJ1-4; the match to TRBD1 covers 9 bases. There are 14 residues in the CDR3. After removal of 4 bases from V and 10 bases from J, the junction contained 7 bases not matched to a gene. Germline CDR1 and CDR2: MDHEN and SYDVKM. CDR3: CASSSTGGYGKLFF. CDR3 nucleotides: TGTGCCAGCAGTTCCACAGGGGGCTATGGAAAACTGTTTTTT.

V gene TRBV7-2 combines with J gene TRBJ1-6; TRBD1 matches at 9 bases. Germline V CDR1 and CDR2: SGHTA, FQGNSA. The trim removed 4 bases at V and 9 bases at J, leaving 7 bases unmatched. The CDR3 length is 15 residues. CDR3 loop: CASSSGQGRSSPLHF. CDR3 nucleotide sequence: TGTGCCAGCAGCTCCGGACAGGGGAGGAGTTCACCCCTCCACTTT.

The chain employs TRBV6-4 and TRBJ2-3, with TRBD1 identical over 7 bases. V was pared by 7 bases and J by 2 bases, with 6 bases of the junction left unmatched. The CDR3 consists of 14 residues. Germline-derived CDR1 and CDR2 are MRHNA and SNTAGT. CDR3 protein: CASKETGTTDTQYF. CDR3 nucleotides: TGTGCCAGCAAGGAGACAGGGACCACAGATACGCAGTATTTT.

The chain combines TRBV4-1 with TRBJ2-7, with 8 bases lining up with TRBD1. CDR1 and CDR2 from the germline V gene are MGHRA and YSYEKL. After removal of 1 base from V and 1 base from J, the junction contained 6 bases not matched to a gene. The CDR3 spans 16 residues. DNA of the CDR3: TGCGCCAGCAGCCAAGTGACAGGGGTCTCGTCCTACGAGCAGTACTTC. Encoded protein: CASSQVTGVSSYEQYF.

This chain joins TRBV6-1 and TRBJ2-5, with 8 bases aligning to TRBD1. Unmatched junction bases numbered 7, after V lost 5 bases and J lost 5 bases. CDR1 is MNHNS and CDR2 is SASEGT in the germline V gene. This CDR3 comprises 14 residues. CDR3 DNA: TGTGCCAGCAGTACACGGACAGGGATGGAGACCCAGTACTTC. Its translation is CASSTRTGMETQYF.

The J gene is TRBJ2-5, the V gene TRBV29-1; D perhaps matches TRBD1 (5 bases). Germline assignment: CDR1 SQVTM and CDR2 ANQGSEA. The CDR3 sequence is 13 residues long. Trimming cost V 1 base and J 7 bases, with 13 bases left between them. CDR3 sequence: CSVEGPQRGTQYF. CDR3 in DNA: TGCAGCGTTGAAGGGCCGCAAAGGGGGACCCAGTACTTC. The full variable domain, in which reference TRBV29-1 and TRBJ2-5 provide the parts outside the CDR3, is SAVISQKPSRDICQRGTSLTIQCQVDSQVTMMFWYRQQPGQSLTLIATANQGSEATYESGFVIDKFPISRPNLTFSTLTVSNMSPEDSSIYLCSVEGPQRGTQYFGPGTRLLVL.

The DNA of the CDR3 is TGCGCCAGCAGCTTGACAGGGAGGGACACTGAAGCTTTCTTT. It encodes CASSLTGRDTEAFF. The chain carries TRBV5-1 and TRBJ1-1; TRBD1 is a possible D gene (6 bases). V was clipped by 1 base and J by 3 bases, with 10 bases between them. This CDR3 region has 14 residues. CDR1 SGHRS and CDR2 YFSETQ come from the germline V gene.

The chain uses TRBV4-2 and TRBJ1-4; 7 nucleotides align to TRBD1. The CDR3 is 14 residues long. Trimming took 5 bases from V and 4 from J; bases not matched to a gene: 4. Looked up from germline, CDR1 is LGHNA and CDR2 is YNFKEQ. CDR3 sequence reads: CASSYPGGNEKLFF. CDR3 DNA sequence: TGTGCCAGCAGCTACCCAGGGGGTAATGAAAAACTGTTTTTT.

This chain connects TRBV19 to TRBJ2-5; tentatively, D is TRBD1 (5 bases). Trimming shortened V by 0 bases and J by 2 bases, and 13 bases separated the two germline ends. The CDR3 is made up of 16 amino acids. Germline V gives CDR1 LNHDA, CDR2 SQIVND (reference sequence). This chain's CDR3 is CASSIDQGTRQETQYF. The CDR3 DNA is TGTGCCAGTAGTATAGACCAGGGAACACGGCAAGAGACCCAGTACTTC.

This sequence joins TRBV18 and TRBJ1-1; D not certain. In germline, CDR1 is KGHSH, CDR2 LQKENI. The CDR3 is made up of 14 amino acids. The V and J ends lost 6 bases and 1 base respectively, with 12 bases between them. CDR3 residues: CASSPGRENTEAFF. In DNA form, the CDR3 reads TGTGCCAGCTCGCCGGGTCGGGAGAACACTGAAGCTTTCTTT. The full variable domain, rest sourced from reference TRBV18 and TRBJ1-1, is NAGVMQNPRHLVRRRGQEARLRCSPMKGHSHVYWYRQLPEEGLKFMVYLQKENIIDESGMPKERFSAEFPKEGPSILRIQQVVRGDSAAYFCASSPGRENTEAFFGQGTRLTVV.

V usage is TRBV27 and J usage is TRBJ2-3, with D maybe TRBD2 (6 bases). Trimming took 6 bases from V and 2 from J, leaving 27 bases between them. The germline CDR1 and CDR2 sequences are MNHEY and SMNVEV (reference sequence). The CDR3 has 19 residues. Here the CDR3 DNA reads TGTGCCAGCAGCCCGACTAGTCAGGCAGGCGTTTTCGCCACAGATACGCAGTATTTT. Its protein product is CASSPTSQAGVFATDTQYF.

This rearrangement joins TRBV7-6 to TRBJ2-1; 10 bases align to TRBD2. The CDR3 has 16 amino acids. Germline V gives CDR1 SGHVS, CDR2 FNYEAQ. The ends lost 0 bases at V and 9 bases at J; junction bases unmatched: 8. Here the CDR3 DNA reads TGTGCCAGCAGCTTAGCTCCAGCGGGGGGGCCAGGTGAGCAGTTCTTC. Its protein product is CASSLAPAGGPGEQFF.

The CDR3 sequence is CASSYSTSGEQFF. The CDR3, as DNA: TGTGCCAGCAGTTACTCGACCAGCGGTGAGCAGTTCTTC. The chain is built from TRBV6-5 and TRBJ2-1, with a weak D call TRBD2 (5 bases). The germline V gene encodes CDR1 MNHEY and CDR2 SVGAGI. CDR3 length: 13 amino acids. The ends were cut back, 0 bases at V and 9 bases at J, with 9 bases in the middle.

This rearrangement joins TRBV7-8 to TRBJ2-7; D is unresolved. With 5 bases removed from V and 0 bases from J, the gap between germline ends came to 14 bases. Germline CDR1 reads SGHVS; CDR2 reads FQNEAQ. This CDR3 spans 15 amino acids. CDR3 in DNA: TGTGCCAGCAGCCCCCGCCAGGTCAGCTCCTACGAGCAGTACTTC. It translates to CASSPRQVSSYEQYF.